The rows below give T cell receptor beta chains drawn from one sample of a study of blood T cell repertoires in COVID-19. This table comes from immunoSEQ multiplex PCR, and its TCRdb copy is limited to in-frame clones, with some not included. The sample includes under 300,000 clones, around four fifths of them seen just once. Material for sequencing was peripheral blood. These receptors originate from a man of 80 years or more with acute or convalescent COVID-19. The CDR3 runs from the conserved cysteine through the conserved F or W. D genes are given only for firm matches. Expanded clones get a size class; other rows say once, few or many, or leave the size out.

clone_size | j_call | d_call | v_call | cdr3_length | cdr3_aa | cdr3_nt
NA | TRBJ2-1 | NA | TRBV19 | 14 | CASSMGTSYNEQFF | TGTGCCAGCTCCATGGGGACTTCGTACAATGAGCAGTTCTTC
NA | TRBJ2-7 | TRBD2 | TRBV30 | 15 | CAWSHPGLATYEQYF | TGTGCCTGGAGTCATCCGGGACTAGCGACCTACGAGCAGTACTTC
NA | TRBJ2-2 | NA | TRBV7-9 | 13 | CASSLGETGELFF | TGTGCCAGCAGCTTAGGCGAGACCGGGGAGCTGTTTTTT
NA | TRBJ2-6 | NA | TRBV7-3 | 12 | CASSLLEGRLTF | TGTGCCAGCAGCTTATTAGAGGGAAGACTGACTTTC
NA | TRBJ2-1 | TRBD2 | TRBV10-3 | 13 | CVAGGPRANEQFF | TGCGTAGCGGGAGGACCCCGAGCGAATGAGCAGTTCTTC
NA | TRBJ2-2 | NA | TRBV3-1/TRBV3-2 | 16 | CASSQPRLGNTGELFF | TGTGCCAGCAGCCAACCTAGACTAGGGAACACCGGGGAGCTGTTTTTT
NA | TRBJ2-5 | NA | TRBV5-6 | 13 | CASSGTRSETQYF | TGTGCCAGCAGCGGCACTAGGTCGGAGACCCAGTACTTC
NA | TRBJ2-1 | TRBD2 | TRBV4-1 | 19 | CASSQESSSGRLVYNEQFF | TGCGCCAGCAGCCAAGAGAGTTCTAGCGGGAGATTGGTCTACAATGAGCAGTTCTTC
NA | TRBJ1-2 | TRBD1 | TRBV2 | 12 | CASGTGAEGYTF | TGTGCCAGCGGGACAGGGGCAGAGGGCTACACCTTC
NA | TRBJ1-3 | TRBD1 | TRBV30 | 17 | CAWTRQFAGGRGNTIYF | TGTGCCTGGACTCGCCAGTTTGCAGGGGGCAGAGGAAACACCATATATTTT
NA | TRBJ1-1 | TRBD1 | TRBV5-1 | 16 | CASSLWGQGMNTEAFF | TGCGCCAGCAGCTTGTGGGGACAGGGGATGAACACTGAAGCTTTCTTT
NA | TRBJ1-5 | TRBD1 | TRBV19 | 14 | CASSRDRIYQPQHF | TGTGCCAGTAGCCGGGACAGAATATATCAGCCCCAGCATTTT
NA | TRBJ1-5 | NA | TRBV12-5 | 16 | CASAFSGATILQPQHF | TGTGCTAGTGCCTTTTCAGGGGCGACCATCTTGCAGCCCCAGCATTTT
NA | TRBJ2-3 | TRBD2 | TRBV7-3 | 15 | CASSLGGGPMDTQYF | TGTGCCAGCAGCTTAGGGGGAGGGCCAATGGATACGCAGTATTTT
once | TRBJ1-1 | NA | TRBV4-1 | 14 | CASSQDGRGTEAFF | TGCGCCAGCAGCCAAGATGGGAGGGGCACTGAAGCTTTCTTT
NA | TRBJ2-3 | NA | TRBV15 | 15 | CATSRGRAGTDTQYF | TGTGCCACCAGCAGAGGGAGGGCTGGCACAGATACGCAGTATTTT
NA | TRBJ2-7 | NA | TRBV7-2 | 12 | CASSLSSYEQYF | TGTGCCAGCAGCCTAAGCTCCTACGAGCAGTACTTC
many | TRBJ1-4 | NA | TRBV3-1/TRBV3-2 | 14 | CASSRRQGNEKLFF | TGTGCCAGCAGTCGACGCCAGGGCAATGAAAAACTGTTTTTT
NA | TRBJ2-5 | NA | TRBV5-1 | 16 | CASSLGARPTQETQYF | TGCGCCAGCAGCTTGGGGGCAAGGCCAACGCAAGAGACCCAGTACTTC
NA | TRBJ2-5 | TRBD1 | TRBV4-2 | 15 | CASSRRDRGDETQYF | TGTGCCAGCAGCCGCCGGGACAGGGGGGATGAGACCCAGTACTTC
NA | TRBJ1-3 | NA | TRBV1 | 16 | CTSSQQGTDSGNTIYF | TGCACCAGCAGCCAACAAGGGACAGACTCTGGAAACACCATATATTTT
NA | TRBJ2-1 | TRBD2 | TRBV5-1 | 16 | CASSLAPASGYNEQFF | TGCGCCAGCAGCTTGGCCCCAGCTAGCGGCTACAATGAGCAGTTCTTC
NA | TRBJ1-2 | TRBD1 | TRBV4-1 | 19 | CASSLFMTGGGPSNYGYTF | TGCGCCAGCAGCCTGTTCATGACAGGGGGCGGTCCCTCTAACTATGGCTACACCTTC
few | TRBJ2-2 | TRBD2 | TRBV28 | 18 | CASSRLSLAGKNTGELFF | TGTGCCAGCAGCCGTCTTAGTCTAGCGGGGAAGAACACCGGGGAGCTGTTTTTT
NA | TRBJ2-2 | TRBD2 | TRBV5-1 | 16 | CASSSTGLAGTGELFF | TGCGCCAGCAGCTCAACTGGACTAGCGGGAACCGGGGAGCTGTTTTTT
NA | TRBJ2-2 | TRBD2 | TRBV19 | 16 | CASRIEGTSWTGELFF | TGTGCCAGTAGAATCGAGGGGACTAGTTGGACCGGGGAGCTGTTTTTT
NA | TRBJ1-4 | TRBD1 | TRBV5-6 | 16 | CASSLMTGVGTEKLFF | TGTGCCAGCAGCTTGATGACAGGGGTAGGGACTGAAAAACTGTTTTTT
NA | TRBJ2-1 | NA | TRBV12-3/TRBV12-4 | 12 | CASSNARGEQFF | TGTGCCAGCAGCAACGCTAGGGGAGAGCAGTTCTTC
few | TRBJ2-5 | NA | TRBV7-9 | 15 | CASSLSATNQETQYF | TGTGCCAGCAGCTTGAGCGCTACAAACCAAGAGACCCAGTACTTC
few | TRBJ1-2 | NA | TRBV9 | 14 | CASSAAELGYGYTF | TGTGCCAGCAGCGCAGCCGAACTAGGGTATGGCTACACCTTC
NA | TRBJ1-5 | NA | TRBV28 | 14 | CAGRGASGNQPQHF | TGTGCGGGGAGGGGGGCAAGTGGCAATCAGCCCCAGCATTTT
NA | TRBJ2-2 | NA | TRBV18 | 15 | CASSVQGSNTGELFF | TGTGCCAGCTCAGTTCAGGGCTCTAACACCGGGGAGCTGTTTTTT
NA | TRBJ2-1 | NA | TRBV11-3 | 13 | CASSLVGRGEQFF | TGTGCCAGCAGCTTAGTAGGTAGAGGGGAGCAGTTCTTC
once | TRBJ2-1 | TRBD2 | TRBV9 | 17 | CASSLRGTGGLYNEQFF | TGTGCCAGCAGCCTTAGGGGAACGGGGGGACTTTACAATGAGCAGTTCTTC
NA | TRBJ1-1 | TRBD1 | TRBV12-3/TRBV12-4 | 13 | CASSYRGLTEAFF | TGTGCCAGCAGCTACAGGGGATTAACTGAAGCTTTCTTT
NA | TRBJ2-3 | NA | TRBV6-5 | 13 | CATASGRTDTQYF | TGTGCCACGGCGTCGGGTCGCACAGATACGCAGTATTTT
NA | TRBJ1-2 | NA | TRBV20-1 | 11 | CSARDTNGYTF | TGCAGTGCGAGGGATACCAATGGCTACACCTTC
NA | TRBJ1-1 | NA | TRBV5-4 | 16 | CASSPSRTLKDTEAFF | TGTGCCAGCAGCCCCTCTAGGACACTTAAGGACACTGAAGCTTTCTTT
NA | TRBJ2-1 | NA | TRBV7-9 | 15 | CASSPQRVIYNEQFF | TGTGCCAGCAGCCCCCAGCGGGTTATATACAATGAGCAGTTCTTC
NA | TRBJ1-3 | NA | TRBV7-2 | 14 | CASSLTGSGNTIYF | TGTGCCAGCAGCCTCACAGGCTCTGGAAACACCATATATTTT
NA | TRBJ2-2 | NA | TRBV3-1/TRBV3-2 | 15 | CASSQVSGNTGELFF | TGTGCCAGCAGCCAAGTTTCCGGTAACACCGGGGAGCTGTTTTTT
many | TRBJ1-2 | TRBD1 | TRBV15 | 16 | CATSRDLWPGGHGYTF | TGTGCCACCAGCAGAGATCTTTGGCCAGGGGGCCATGGCTACACCTTC
NA | TRBJ2-3 | TRBD1 | TRBV24-1 | 15 | CATSEGQGRTDTQYF | TGTGCCACCAGTGAAGGACAGGGACGGACAGATACGCAGTATTTT
NA | TRBJ1-1 | TRBD1 | TRBV5-1 | 16 | CASSSQGSSVNTEAFF | TGCGCCAGCAGCTCACAGGGGAGTAGCGTTAACACTGAAGCTTTCTTT
NA | TRBJ2-7 | NA | TRBV7-2 | 12 | CASSQGPYEQYF | TGTGCCAGCAGCCAGGGCCCCTACGAGCAGTACTTC
NA | TRBJ1-1 | NA | TRBV3-1/TRBV3-2 | 15 | CASSPGWGTGTEAFF | TGTGCCAGCAGCCCAGGCTGGGGAACGGGGACTGAAGCTTTCTTT
NA | TRBJ1-1 | NA | TRBV15 | 12 | CATSRQNTEAFF | TGTGCCACCAGCAGACAGAACACTGAAGCTTTCTTT
few | TRBJ2-1 | TRBD1 | TRBV6-5 | 14 | CASTRGQGINEQFF | TGTGCCAGCACCAGAGGACAGGGGATCAATGAGCAGTTCTTC
NA | TRBJ1-4 | NA | TRBV28 | 15 | CASSLPTGSNEKLFF | TGTGCCAGCAGTTTACCAACAGGGTCCAATGAAAAACTGTTTTTT